This section outlines one T cell receptor beta chain sequence together with its context. The sample is drawn from a study of blood T cell repertoires in COVID-19. Looking at the study overall: COVID-19 samples collected from the United States, Italy and Spain covered acute and convalescent phases. PBMCs, B-cell-depleted T cells, or T cells were the source of the cDNA or gDNA that made up the material.

In the study's own analysis: By means of reference gene primer amplification, nucleated cell counts were estimated. This table comes from immunoSEQ multiplex PCR, and its TCRdb copy is limited to in-frame clones, with some not included. V, J and clone size are those of that table, while D and trimming were read from the DNA. Altogether some 130,000 clones are present, almost 70% being singletons, with the ten largest covering 1.5% to 2%. This CDR3 spans 17 amino acids. Germline CDR1 is MNHEY and CDR2 is SVGEGT. The J segment lost 4 bases and the V segment lost 2 bases, leaving 9 bases of the junction unmatched.

Material: peripheral blood. The chain links TRBV6-2 or TRBV6-3 to TRBJ2-7; 12 nucleotides match TRBD2. The receptor was derived from a woman between 65 and 79 years old with acute or convalescent COVID-19. CDR3 bases: TGTGCCAGCAGTTACCCGGCTAGCGGGGGGGCAACATACGAGCAGTACTTC. Its protein product is CASSYPASGGATYEQYF.